This T cell receptor beta chain emerged from a study of blood T cell repertoires in COVID-19. Trimming removed 4 bases from V and 1 base from J; junction bases left unmatched: 5. The V gene's germline CDR1 is KGHDR and CDR2 SFDVKD. The CDR3 contains 15 residues. Profiling relied on immunoSEQ multiplex PCR, and the TCRdb table lists in-frame clones only, not all of them. The sample has about 250,000 clones, approximately 90% seen once. V gene TRBV24-1 combines with J gene TRBJ2-5; 7 bases are a match to TRBD1. The receptor was derived from a woman between 18 and 29 years old who had recovered from COVID-19. Sequencing used PBMCs or T cells enriched from blood (not recorded which). CDR3 bases: TGTGCCACCAGTGACCAAGGGACAGCCCAAGAGACCCAGTACTTC. It translates to CATSDQGTAQETQYF.